The text below deals with one TCR beta chain. The antigen remains undetermined. A quantitative 5'-RACE method, one with molecular barcodes, was used to make TCR beta libraries. Each CDR3 protein is one row after TCRdb ran MiXCR on the 5' RACE reads. The sample records about 240,000 distinct CDR3 sequences, around 7.8% being singletons. This record belongs to a study of CD8 T cells in ankylosing spondylitis. There are 13 residues in the CDR3. Study observations and caveats: Matched ankylosing spondylitis synovial fluid reportedly showed significant enrichment of disease-linked clones. There was a TCR beta motif, made of roughly eight highly homologous variants, that appeared characteristic of ankylosing spondylitis blood. Researchers report that disease-linked clones proved CD8+ and relatively rare in peripheral blood.

The TCR comes from a male donor with ankylosing spondylitis or in good health (not recorded which). The V call is TRBV21-1, the J call TRBJ1-1; the table's D call, TRBD1, has no DNA check behind it. TRBV21-1 is reported as a pseudogene. What was sequenced was blood, either unsorted or a sorted T cell fraction (not recorded which). The CDR3 reads CASQRKGDTEAFF. DNA for the CDR3: TGTGCCAGTCAAAGAAAGGGGGACACTGAAGCTTTCTTT.